The clone carrying this T cell receptor beta chain counts as medium-sized. Its antigen is undetermined. The sample originates from a study of tumor and adjacent non-tumor tissue in lung cancer. In the study overall: There were approximately twelve adenocarcinoma, 2 squamous cell carcinoma and 1 small cell lung cancer cases.

TCRbeta libraries were built with three rounds of nested PCR, modified from ARM-PCR. Using its own MiXCR run on the multiplex PCR reads, TCRdb lists one record per CDR3 protein. The repertoire holds more than 35,000 distinct CDR3 sequences, with less than 70% as singletons. Notes on the study in general: Higher tumor TCR diversity was associated with shorter survival.

The V gene lost 0 bases and the J gene lost 0 bases, with 24 bases spanning the gap. CDR3 size: 21 residues. Germline loops: CDR1 LGHNA, CDR2 YNFKEQ. The template was RNA from unsorted bulk tissue. Distant lung tissue was collected more than 3 cm away from the tumor edge. Sequencing used distant non-tumor lung tissue. This receptor was obtained from a woman aged 40 to 50 with non-small cell lung cancer. This sequence joins TRBV4-2 and TRBJ2-4; D possibly corresponds to TRBD2 (5 bases). DNA for the CDR3: TGTGCCAGCAGCCAAGAACACGCGACGGGATTAAACCGAACAGCCAAAAACATTCAGTACTTC. Amino acid sequence: CASSQEHATGLNRTAKNIQYF.